The clone carrying this T cell receptor (beta chain) was observed a handful of times. Its antigen remains unidentified. Trimming pared 5 bases from V and 8 bases from J, leaving 10 bases between. The CDR3 consists of 12 residues. Germline loops: CDR1 MNHEY, CDR2 SVGEGT. The source of the sample is a study of T cells after yellow fever vaccination. Notes on the study in general: The study re-detected most primary-vaccination clones after the booster (96% CD4, almost 90% CD8). It was the secondary response that reached its peak faster, day 5 versus 15, but it was weaker. There was a small share of clonotypes that showed up in both the CD4 and CD8 compartments.

Template switching with 5'RACE generated the TCR cDNA and added a universal primer site and UMIs. From the 5' RACE reads, TCRdb called clonotypes with MiXCR, one entry per CDR3 protein. The sample includes 350,000 or so distinct CDR3 sequences, 8.1% of them seen just once. The gene calls are TRBV6-2 or TRBV6-3 and TRBJ2-1, with unresolved D. The sequence derives from a young man who received the YFV17D yellow fever vaccine. Here the sequenced sample was PBMCs, taken approximately 47 days after the first yellow fever vaccination. CDR3 nucleotide sequence: TGTGCCAGCAGTACATCGCTCCATGAGCAGTTCTTC. Translating it yields CASSTSLHEQFF.